The next 17 T cell receptor beta chains were all read from a single sample in a study of CD8 T cells in Susac syndrome. An input of about 0.5 to 1 ug of RNA was subjected to reverse transcription using random hexamers. TCRdb redid the calling of the immunoSEQ multiplex PCR reads with MiXCR, one entry per CDR3 protein. This table has about 200,000 distinct CDR3 sequences, 90% to 95% appearing once. Sequenced material: CD4+ T cells from PBMCs. These receptors were collected from a human donor with multiple sclerosis.

The rearrangement uses TRBV21-1 and TRBJ1-1; the table's D call, TRBD1, was not checked against the DNA. TRBV21-1 is a documented pseudogene. CDR3 size: 16 residues. The CDR3 loop reads CASSSPGTGVRTEAFF. The CDR3 nucleotides read TGTGCCAGCAGCAGTCCCGGGACAGGCGTGCGGACTGAAGCTTTCTTT.

This rearrangement joins TRBV10-3 to TRBJ2-5; D tentatively fits TRBD1 or TRBD2 (5 bases each). The length of the CDR3 is 15 residues. V was cut by 6 bases and J by 3 bases, with 17 bases left in between. CDR1 is ENHRY and CDR2 is SYGVKD in the germline V gene. The CDR3 sequence is CAISTTGEGKETQYF. The CDR3 coding sequence is TGTGCCATCAGCACAACAGGCGAGGGGAAAGAGACCCAGTACTTC.

The chain joins TRBV20-1 to TRBJ1-5; no reliable D call. Germline lookup yields CDR1 DFQATT and CDR2 SNEGSKA (reference sequence). Trimming cost V 1 base and J 4 bases, with 14 bases left between them. The CDR3 totals 15 residues. DNA of the CDR3: TGCAGTGCTAGAGTCCCTTACGCCCGGAATCAGCCCCAGCATTTT. It codes for CSARVPYARNQPQHF.

This clonotype was picked up one time. This rearrangement joins TRBV15 to TRBJ1-1, with 7 positions matching TRBD1. Germline CDR1 is LNHNV and CDR2 is YYDKDF (reference sequence). This CDR3 is built from 16 residues. V lost 0 bases to trimming and J lost 5 bases; unmatched junction nucleotides: 9. The CDR3 nucleotides are TGTGCCACCAGCAGAGATCGGAGGGGGCTCCGGACTGAAGCTTTCTTT. This translates into CATSRDRRGLRTEAFF.

The chain employs TRBV29-1 and TRBJ1-2; TRBD1 agrees at 11 bases. Per germline, CDR1 SQVTM and CDR2 ANQGSEA. Trimming took 7 bases from V and 4 from J; bases not matched to a gene: 5. This CDR3 comprises 13 residues. For the CDR3, the DNA is TGCAGCGGATCGGGACAGGGGGTCTATGGCTACACCTTC. Amino acids: CSGSGQGVYGYTF. The entire variable domain, with the rest obtained from reference TRBV29-1 and TRBJ1-2, is as follows: SAVISQKPSRDICQRGTSLTIQCQVDSQVTMMFWYRQQPGQSLTLIATANQGSEATYESGFVIDKFPISRPNLTFSTLTVSNMSPEDSSIYLCSGSGQGVYGYTFGSGTRLTVV.

The V gene is TRBV29-1, the J gene TRBJ2-1; D gene unclear. Between the trimmed V and J ends, which lost 5 bases and 3 bases, there was a span of 8 bases. The length of the CDR3 is 12 residues. Per the germline V gene, CDR1 is SQVTM and CDR2 is ANQGSEA. The CDR3: CSVHGYYNEQFF. The CDR3 bases are TGCAGCGTTCACGGATACTACAATGAGCAGTTCTTC.

In DNA, the CDR3 is TGTGCCAGCAGCCCAAATAGCGCCAGCACAGATACGCAGTATTTT. Protein product: CASSPNSASTDTQYF. This chain links TRBV7-9 with TRBJ2-3, with a tentative D call TRBD2 (5 bases). The V end lost 5 bases, the J end lost 0 bases, and 12 bases lay between the germline ends. The CDR3 spans 15 residues. Germline V gene data show CDR1 as SEHNR and CDR2 as FQNEAQ (reference sequence).

The rearrangement uses TRBV25-1 and TRBJ2-7; D not resolved. The CDR3 consists of 13 residues. V shed 4 bases and J shed 0 bases, with 7 bases lying between them. Germline-derived CDR1 and CDR2 are MGHDK and SYGVNS. This chain's CDR3 is CASSVVDSYEQYF. The CDR3, as DNA: TGTGCCAGCAGTGTCGTGGACTCCTACGAGCAGTACTTC.

This clonotype appeared once. J is TRBJ1-1 and V is TRBV3-1; no reliable D call. This CDR3 has 13 amino acids. Germline CDR1 LGHDT, CDR2 YNNKEL (reference sequence). Trimming pared 7 bases from V and 5 bases from J, leaving 14 bases between. The CDR3 here is CASKPSDGTEAFF. The CDR3, as DNA: TGTGCCAGCAAACCTTCAGACGGGACTGAAGCTTTCTTT.

The V and J genes are TRBV6-6 and TRBJ2-3; D is ambiguous. CDR1 MNHNY and CDR2 SVGAGI come from the germline V gene (reference sequence). Trimming left V 2 bases short and J 4 bases short, with 10 bases between. This CDR3 spans 14 amino acids. CDR3: CASSYEVAADTQYF. The DNA for the CDR3 is TGTGCCAGCAGTTACGAGGTGGCGGCAGATACGCAGTATTTT.

The chain uses TRBV24-1 and TRBJ2-1; 10 bases align to TRBD2. Germline V gives CDR1 KGHDR, CDR2 SFDVKD. With V trimmed by 0 bases and J by 7 bases, 5 bases remained unmatched. The CDR3 consists of 16 residues. CDR3 region: CATSDLLTSGLNEQFF. In nucleotides, the CDR3 is TGTGCCACCAGTGATTTGTTGACTAGCGGGTTGAATGAGCAGTTCTTC.

The rearrangement links TRBV9 to TRBJ2-3; 8 nucleotides agree with TRBD2. The CDR3 runs 14 residues. CDR1 SGDLS and CDR2 YYNGEE come from the germline V gene. V trimming: 6 bases; J trimming: 3 bases; junction bases outside the gene matches: 6. In nucleotides, the CDR3 is TGTGCCAGCACCTCGGGGGGGTGGACAGATACGCAGTATTTT. It specifies CASTSGGWTDTQYF. The variable domain in full, completed from reference TRBV9 and TRBJ2-3, reads DSGVTQTPKHLITATGQRVTLRCSPRSGDLSVYWYQQSLDQGLQFLIQYYNGEERAKGNILERFSAQQFPDLHSELNLSSLELGDSALYFCASTSGGWTDTQYFGPGTRLTVL.

This chain joins TRBV5-1 and TRBJ2-3; D gene uncertain. Trimming cost V 6 bases and J 4 bases, with 9 bases left between them. The CDR3 covers 12 residues. Germline CDR1 SGHRS, CDR2 YFSETQ. CDR3 protein: CASNNGADTQYF. The CDR3 DNA reads TGCGCCAGCAACAATGGGGCAGATACGCAGTATTTT.

The CDR3 nucleotides are TGTGCCTGGGGAGGGGATTACACTGAAGCTTTCTTT. This encodes CAWGGDYTEAFF. V is TRBV30 and J is TRBJ1-1; possibly TRBD1 for D (5 bases). CDR1 is GTSNPN and CDR2 is SVGIG in the germline V gene (reference sequence). The CDR3 runs 12 residues. V lost 5 bases and J lost 3, with 10 bases in between.

The genes are TRBV30 and TRBJ2-7; the match to TRBD2 covers 8 bases. CDR1 and CDR2 from the germline V gene are GTSNPN and SVGIG (reference sequence). J was trimmed by 5 bases and V by 0 bases; bases with no gene match: 12. The CDR3 consists of 16 residues. CDR3 DNA: TGTGCCTGGAGTGTACGGGGGGGGCCGAGGAATGACGAGCAGTACTTC. This translates into CAWSVRGGPRNDEQYF.

This sequence joins TRBV7-3 and TRBJ2-2; D is uncertain. V shed 5 bases and J shed 0 bases, with 10 bases lying between them. CDR3 length: 15 residues. Per germline, CDR1 SGHTA and CDR2 FQGTGA. The CDR3 spells CASSPGRTNTGELFF. In DNA, the CDR3 is TGTGCCAGCAGCCCCGGACGGACGAACACCGGGGAGCTGTTTTTT.

The chain is built from TRBV20-1 and TRBJ2-1; TRBD2 aligns across 11 bases. CDR1 and CDR2 from the germline V gene are DFQATT and SNEGSKA (reference sequence). CDR3 length: 15 amino acids. The trim removed 6 bases at V and 8 bases at J, leaving 12 bases unmatched. The CDR3 coding sequence is TGCAGTGCGACTACTCTAGCGGGGGGCATATATGAGCAGTTCTTC. Protein: CSATTLAGGIYEQFF.